Listed below are T cell receptor beta chains from one sample, sequenced in a study of spatial heterogeneity in lung cancer. Via MiXCR, TCRdb re-called the 5' RACE reads, giving one row per CDR3 protein. The sample lists roughly 79,000 distinct CDR3 sequences, around 12% occurring once. The sample in question was PBMCs, obtained at surgery. Receptors were obtained from a male donor with early-stage non-small cell lung cancer. Each CDR3 is given with its conserved first and last residue. The D gene is left open where the match is weak. Expanded clones get a size class; other rows say once, few or many, or leave the size out.

d_call	clone_size	v_call	j_call	cdr3_aa	cdr3_nt
NA	NA	TRBV9	TRBJ2-1	CASSARLARGGGSSYNEQFF	TGTGCCAGCAGCGCTCGACTAGCTAGGGGGGGAGGTAGCTCCTACAATGAGCAGTTCTTC
TRBD1	few	TRBV18	TRBJ1-5	CASSRTGGNNQPQHF	TGTGCCAGCTCCCGGACAGGGGGGAACAATCAGCCCCAGCATTTT
NA	many	TRBV19	TRBJ2-3	CASSIEARSSNEDTQYF	TGTGCCAGTAGTATTGAGGCTAGGTCCTCTAACGAAGATACGCAGTATTTT
TRBD2	few	TRBV7-2	TRBJ2-1	CASSRVTASGSYNEQFF	TGTGCCAGCAGCAGGGTCACGGCTAGCGGGAGTTACAATGAGCAGTTCTTC
NA	NA	TRBV29-1	TRBJ1-5	CSVREMGNQPQHF	TGCAGCGTCAGGGAGATGGGCAATCAGCCCCAGCATTTT
TRBD2	few	TRBV7-9	TRBJ2-7	CASSPGLEAAYEQYF	TGTGCCAGCAGTCCGGGACTAGAGGCCGCCTACGAGCAGTACTTC
TRBD1	many	TRBV27	TRBJ2-1	CASSPRGTSSYNEQFF	TGTGCCAGCAGTCCCAGGGGGACAAGCTCCTACAATGAGCAGTTCTTC
NA	NA	TRBV20-1	TRBJ2-5	CSARASPGTAEETQYF	TGCAGTGCTAGAGCCTCACCCGGGACTGCAGAAGAGACCCAGTACTTC
TRBD1	few	TRBV5-1	TRBJ1-4	CASSLLTGAGDEKLFF	TGCGCCAGCAGCTTATTGACAGGGGCTGGGGATGAAAAACTGTTTTTT
TRBD1	few	TRBV7-2	TRBJ1-2	CASSGWTGGATLIGYTF	TGTGCCAGCAGCGGATGGACAGGGGGCGCGACTTTAATTGGCTACACCTTC
NA	many	TRBV20-1	TRBJ2-1	CSARAQLAYEQFF	TGCAGTGCTAGAGCCCAACTAGCCTATGAGCAGTTCTTC
TRBD1	NA	TRBV29-1	TRBJ2-1	CSVVMMAGGQDLEQFF	TGCAGCGTCGTCATGATGGCCGGGGGACAGGATCTTGAGCAGTTCTTC
NA	many	TRBV20-1	TRBJ1-5	CSATGNPTSQPQHF	TGCAGTGCGACGGGTAATCCGACAAGCCAGCCCCAGCATTTT
TRBD1	many	TRBV25-1	TRBJ1-5	CASSDGGAGGKPQHF	TGTGCCAGCAGTGATGGAGGGGCAGGGGGGAAGCCCCAGCATTTT
TRBD1	few	TRBV19	TRBJ2-1	CATTGGLWNEQFF	TGTGCCACTACAGGGGGCTTGTGGAATGAGCAGTTCTTC
NA	many	TRBV6-5	TRBJ2-3	CASSYHRATTDTQYF	TGTGCCAGCAGTTATCACCGGGCCACCACAGATACGCAGTATTTT
TRBD1	many	TRBV20-1	TRBJ2-7	CSARDKTGYSYEQYF	TGCAGTGCTAGAGATAAGACAGGGTACTCCTACGAGCAGTACTTC
NA	few	TRBV3-1	TRBJ1-1	CASSPDRGSMNTEAFF	TGTGCCAGCAGCCCCGACCGGGGTTCCATGAACACTGAAGCTTTCTTT
NA	many	TRBV7-2	TRBJ1-2	CASSPTWGQGAPTF	NA
TRBD2	NA	TRBV3-1	TRBJ2-1	CASSRRLASLSSYNEQFF	TGTGCCAGCAGCCGGAGACTAGCGAGTCTCAGCTCCTACAATGAGCAGTTCTTC
NA	NA	TRBV19	TRBJ2-2	CASRDRTNTGELFF	TGTGCCAGTAGAGACAGGACGAACACCGGGGAGCTGTTTTTT
NA	NA	TRBV20-1	TRBJ2-7	CSASLAFSYEQYF	TGCAGTGCTAGCTTAGCGTTCTCCTACGAGCAGTACTTC
NA	few	TRBV5-1	TRBJ2-2	CASSLRGNPGELFF	TGCGCCAGCAGCTTGCGAGGGAACCCCGGGGAGCTGTTTTTT
NA	few	TRBV10-2	TRBJ2-7	CASQVGGVSYEQYF	TGCGCCAGCCAGGTAGGCGGGGTCTCCTACGAGCAGTACTTC
NA	many	TRBV7-9	TRBJ1-5	CASSFDIPGQPQHF	TGTGCCAGCAGCTTCGACATCCCCGGTCAGCCCCAGCATTTT
NA	many	TRBV6-4	TRBJ1-1	CASSDGTGDMNTEAFF	TGTGCCAGCAGTGACGGAACAGGTGACATGAACACTGAAGCTTTCTTT
TRBD1	many	TRBV24-1	TRBJ1-5	CATSEGGGGNQPQHF	TGTGCCACCAGTGAAGGAGGGGGCGGTAATCAGCCCCAGCATTTT
TRBD2	NA	TRBV5-1	TRBJ2-1	CASSSTSGVNEQFF	TGCGCCAGCAGCTCGACTAGCGGGGTGAATGAGCAGTTCTTC
TRBD1	NA	TRBV5-1	TRBJ1-2	CASSRAGDSLYGYTF	TGCGCCAGCAGCCGTGCAGGGGACAGTCTCTATGGCTACACCTTC
TRBD2	medium-sized	TRBV6-5	TRBJ2-3	CASSYGGGGGPLTHTQYF	TGTGCCAGCAGTTACGGGGGAGGCGGGGGGCCTCTTACTCATACGCAGTATTTT
NA	few	TRBV7-9	TRBJ1-1	CASSLGQLMNTEAFF	TGTGCCAGCAGCTTAGGACAGCTTATGAACACTGAAGCTTTCTTT
TRBD1	few	TRBV7-3	TRBJ2-7	CASSSGTGALYEQYF	TGTGCCAGCAGCTCGGGGACAGGCGCACTCTACGAGCAGTACTTC
TRBD1	NA	TRBV7-2	TRBJ2-1	CASSLAGQGTNEQFF	TGTGCCAGCAGCTTAGCGGGACAGGGGACGAATGAGCAGTTCTTC